This T cell receptor beta chain stems from a study of beta chain features in type 1 diabetes. Study-level findings and limits: Healthy donors had naive, central memory and Treg TCRB repertoires that appeared less similar than those seen among patients.

The investigators reverse transcribed all of the isolated RNA, so they sequenced expressed TCRB transcripts. Measured with immunoSEQ multiplex PCR; TCRdb has only the in-frame clones, and not every one. This table has hundreds of thousands of clones, around 15% appearing once. CD45RO/CCR7/CD25/CD127/CD95/CD27 staining was used to isolate CD4+ naive, central memory, regulatory and stem cell-like memory cells by sorting. A remark on this clone: The antigen is undetermined. Mismatch with germline at one junction end may stem from a read error.

Germline CDR1 is MNHEY and CDR2 is SMNVEV (reference sequence). There are 18 residues in the CDR3. This receptor was taken from a man between 18 and 35 years old in good health. Specimen: naive CD4+ T cells from blood. This chain links TRBV27 with TRBJ2-5; 16 nucleotides match TRBD2. The CDR3 nucleotides are TGTGCCAGCACTTTACCGGGACTAGCGGGAGGGCGTGGGGAGACCCAGTACTTC. The encoded protein is CASTLPGLAGGRGETQYF.